This T cell receptor (beta chain) was captured by sequencing in a study of neurological immune-mediated disorders. Study observations and caveats: No sharing of CDR3 amino acid sequences was observed among expanded clones across subjects, suggesting private repertoires in all groups. HTLV-1-associated myelopathy had the most TCR clonal expansion, while multiple sclerosis had the least, a level that fell below healthy controls.

This clonotype was detected many times. Its cognate antigen is unknown. Time point meaning: longitudinal time-point 2. Synthesis of cDNA was carried out by template-switch 5'RACE. The reaction used 10-nucleotide random UMIs. Using its own MiXCR run on the 5' RACE reads, TCRdb lists one record per CDR3 protein. The data contain around 90,000 distinct CDR3 sequences, around 13% of them singletons. The sample consisted of PBMCs. The origin of this receptor is a female donor with HTLV-1-associated myelopathy (HAM/TSP).

The CDR3 here is CSAAGQGSNYGYTF. In DNA form, the CDR3 reads TGCAGTGCCGCGGGACAGGGATCTAACTATGGCTACACCTTC. V and J are TRBV20-1 and TRBJ1-2; TRBD1 aligns across 9 bases. The CDR3 runs to 14 residues. After removal of 6 bases from V and 0 bases from J, the junction contained 5 bases not matched to a gene. The germline V gene encodes CDR1 DFQATT and CDR2 SNEGSKA (reference sequence).